The clone carrying this T cell receptor (beta chain) was recorded only once. Sequenced by immunoSEQ multiplex PCR; TCRdb stores in-frame clones only, minus some. The table shows 50,000 or so clones, with roughly nine tenths occurring only once. The sample is drawn from a study of T cell changes during pregnancy in multiple sclerosis. J was trimmed by 0 bases and V by 2 bases; bases with no gene match: 0. The CDR3 covers 15 residues. Germline assignment: CDR1 MRHNA and CDR2 SNTAGT. This sample comprised CD8+ T cells from peripheral blood mononuclear cells, obtained in the second trimester of pregnancy. The sequence came from a female donor with multiple sclerosis, enrolled in a pregnancy study. The V call is TRBV6-4, the J call TRBJ2-2; the match to TRBD2 covers 7 bases. CDR3 nucleotides: TGTGCCAGCAGTGACGGACTAGCGAACACCGGGGAGCTGTTTTTT. Its protein is CASSDGLANTGELFF.